This T cell receptor (beta chain) was recorded in a study of T cell repertoires in cytomegalovirus infection. V shed 1 base and J shed 5 bases, with 18 bases lying between them. CDR3 size: 15 residues. CDR1 is DFQATT and CDR2 is SNEGSKA in the germline V gene (reference sequence). One entry per CDR3 protein results from TCRdb running MiXCR on the reads. Of 250,000 or so distinct CDR3 sequences in the sample, approximately 8.3% were seen once. The chain has TRBV20-1 and TRBJ2-7, with D possibly being TRBD1 (7 bases). The receptor's source is a human donor in good health (CMV status not recorded). Some clones in this sample may be carry-over from other donors' samples. Sequenced input: PBMCs. CDR3 region: CSARAGDWTGNEQYF. DNA of the CDR3: TGCAGTGCTAGAGCCGGGGACTGGACAGGCAACGAGCAGTACTTC.